These T cell receptor beta chains were read from a single sample in a study of blood T cell repertoires in COVID-19. Data came from immunoSEQ multiplex PCR; TCRdb stores just in-frame clones and leaves some out. The data contain around 250,000 clones, more than 70% of them singletons. What was sequenced was peripheral blood. The receptors derive from a man older than 75 with acute or convalescent COVID-19. CDR3s include the opening cysteine and the closing phenylalanine or tryptophan. The order of the fields is CDR3 length, D gene, clone size, J gene, V gene, CDR3 DNA, CDR3 protein. A D gene is named only where the DNA matches it firmly. Part of the rows lack a size; the others show once, few, many or a class for expanded clones.

11,NA,few,TRBJ1-2,TRBV19,TGTGCCAGTAGTATGGGGAGTGGCTACACCTTC,CASSMGSGYTF
15,NA,once,TRBJ1-5,TRBV28,TGTGCCAGCAGTACGGAGGGGGGGGCCGGTCAGCCCCAGCATTTT,CASSTEGGAGQPQHF
16,TRBD2,once,TRBJ2-7,TRBV28,TGTGCCAGCAGTTCCAGCGGGAGGCCTAGCTCCTACGAGCAGTACTTC,CASSSSGRPSSYEQYF
14,NA,NA,TRBJ2-7,TRBV29-1,TGCAGCGTTGAAGACCGACAGCTCTCCTACGAGCAGTACTTC,CSVEDRQLSYEQYF
19,TRBD2,NA,TRBJ2-7,TRBV20-1,TGCAGTGCTAGTCAACCAATGGGACTAGCGGGAGGGCTGGGCTACGAGCAGTACTTC,CSASQPMGLAGGLGYEQYF
17,TRBD2,NA,TRBJ2-2,TRBV5-1,TGCGCCAGCAGCTTGGGAGACGGGGGGGCGGTCACCGGGGAGCTGTTTTTT,CASSLGDGGAVTGELFF
13,TRBD1,NA,TRBJ2-2,TRBV5-5,TGTGCCAGCAGCTGGGACAGCACCGGGGAGCTGTTTTTT,CASSWDSTGELFF
16,NA,NA,TRBJ1-1,TRBV9,TGTGCCAGCAGCGTAGGGGAGGGCAGGGTGAACACTGAAGCTTTCTTT,CASSVGEGRVNTEAFF
13,NA,NA,TRBJ2-5,TRBV2,TGTGCCAGCAGTGGGGGCCGCCAAGAGACCCAGTACTTC,CASSGGRQETQYF
15,NA,NA,TRBJ1-1,TRBV3-1/TRBV3-2,TGTGCCAGCAACCGGGCGGGCGTCGGGAACACTGAAGCTTTCTTT,CASNRAGVGNTEAFF
14,NA,NA,TRBJ2-3,TRBV5-1,TGCGCCAGCAGCTTGAACCTAGGCACAGATACGCAGTATTTT,CASSLNLGTDTQYF
16,NA,few,TRBJ2-2,TRBV9,TGTGCCAGCAGCGTAGCCTGGCAGATTAACACCGGGGAGCTGTTTTTT,CASSVAWQINTGELFF
15,NA,NA,TRBJ2-3,TRBV4-1,TGCGCCAGCAGCCAGGGGACATTCAGCACAGATACGCAGTATTTT,CASSQGTFSTDTQYF
14,NA,NA,TRBJ1-5,TRBV5-5,TGTGCCCGCAGCGGGGGGGGACTCTCGCAGCCCCAGCATTTT,CARSGGGLSQPQHF
16,TRBD2,NA,TRBJ2-3,TRBV7-9,TGTGCCAGCAGCTTAGTGAGGACTAGCGGCACAGATACGCAGTATTTT,CASSLVRTSGTDTQYF
14,NA,NA,TRBJ2-3,TRBV5-1,TGCGCCAGCAGCTTTGTGGGGCTGGGGGATACGCAGTATTTT,CASSFVGLGDTQYF
12,NA,NA,TRBJ1-5,TRBV29-1,TGCAGCGTTCTGGCTAGCAATCAGCCCCAGCATTTT,CSVLASNQPQHF
16,TRBD2,NA,TRBJ2-2,TRBV6-4,TGTGCCAGCAGTGAGCTAGCGGGGTTGAACACCGGGGAGCTGTTTTTT,CASSELAGLNTGELFF
12,NA,NA,TRBJ1-5,TRBV20-1,TGCAGTGCTAGTGGGAGTAATCAGCCCCAGCATTTT,CSASGSNQPQHF
14,NA,NA,TRBJ2-2,TRBV5-1,TGCGCCAGCTCCGGGACAAGGGGTACCGGGGAGCTGTTTTTT,CASSGTRGTGELFF
13,TRBD1,NA,TRBJ1-2,TRBV24-1,TGTGCCACCTCCTTAGCTCAGGGGGTTGGCTACACCTTC,CATSLAQGVGYTF
13,NA,NA,TRBJ2-3,TRBV28,TGTGCCAGCAATACCGGGGGAACAGATACGCAGTATTTT,CASNTGGTDTQYF
14,TRBD1,NA,TRBJ1-2,TRBV6-1,TGTGCCAGCAGTGAAGAGGGGGGGACAGGGAGGGCCACCTTC,CASSEEGGTGRATF
15,NA,NA,TRBJ1-3,TRBV5-4,TGTGCCAGCAGCTTGGACAGTTTGCCTGGAAACACCATATATTTT,CASSLDSLPGNTIYF
15,TRBD1,NA,TRBJ2-5,TRBV27,TGTGCCAGCACCTCCGGGACAGGGAAGCGAGAGACCCAGTACTTC,CASTSGTGKRETQYF
15,TRBD1,NA,TRBJ2-7,TRBV11-1,TGTGCCAGCAGCTTACGAGAACAGGGGCCCTACGAGCAGTACTTC,CASSLREQGPYEQYF
16,NA,NA,TRBJ1-3,TRBV30,TGTGCCTGGAGTGTAGGTTCGCTGGGGCACGGAAACACCATATATTTT,CAWSVGSLGHGNTIYF
15,NA,NA,TRBJ2-3,TRBV19,TGTGCCAGTAGTATAGTTCGGGGGTTCACAGATACGCAGTATTTT,CASSIVRGFTDTQYF
15,NA,NA,TRBJ2-2,TRBV7-3,TGTGCCAGCAGCCCCCCGGGGGGCGCGGGCGGGGAGCTGTTTTTT,CASSPPGGAGGELFF